These 12 T cell receptor beta chains were sequenced from one sample in a study of blood T cell repertoires in COVID-19 (dated by TCRdb to the early 2020s). Libraries came from the immunoSEQ multiplex PCR assay. TCRdb obtained this table from immuneACCESS and retained in-frame rearrangements with V and J assigned. These tables miss some clones; where compared with another copy, unresolved V genes account for less than half of the shortfall, and the remainder is unexplained. In all, the sample holds 300,000 or so clones, and around 90% of those were seen once. Over 1% of the sample rests with the top ten. Source material: peripheral blood. These receptors came from a man between 65 and 85 years old with acute or convalescent COVID-19.

The rearrangement links TRBV28 to TRBJ1-6; perhaps TRBD1 as D (6 bases). Germline CDR1 and CDR2: MDHEN and SYDVKM. Trimming shortened V by 5 bases and J by 9 bases, and 17 bases separated the two germline ends. The CDR3 totals 15 residues. CDR3 DNA sequence: TGTGCCAGCAGTCTAACTTCAGGGGTAGGTTCACCCCTCCACTTT. Translation: CASSLTSGVGSPLHF. Using reference TRBV28 and TRBJ1-6 for the parts outside the CDR3, the full variable domain is DVKVTQSSRYLVKRTGEKVFLECVQDMDHENMFWYRQDPGLGLRLIYFSYDVKMKEKGDIPEGYSVSREKKERFSLILESASTNQTSMYLCASSLTSGVGSPLHFGNGTRLTVT.

The chain has TRBV3-1 (or the pseudogene TRBV3-2) and TRBJ2-5; tentatively, D is TRBD2 (6 bases). V was clipped by 1 base and J by 5 bases, with 11 bases between them. Germline V gene data show CDR1 as LGHDT and CDR2 as YNNKEL (reference sequence). CDR3 length: 14 amino acids. In DNA, the CDR3 is TGTGCCAGCAGCCAAGTGGGCGGGATGGAGACCCAGTACTTC. This sequence encodes CASSQVGGMETQYF.

This clone was counted between two and nine times. This chain uses TRBV10-2 with TRBJ1-4; D gene unclear. This CDR3 has 14 residues. With 6 bases removed from V and 8 bases from J, the gap between germline ends came to 16 bases. Germline V gene data show CDR1 as WSHSY and CDR2 as SAAADI. The CDR3 protein is CASSFLRDREKLFF. The CDR3 DNA reads as TGCGCCAGCAGCTTCCTGAGGGATCGGGAAAAACTGTTTTTT.

This rearrangement joins TRBV5-6 to TRBJ2-1; 8 bases match TRBD2. V lost 0 bases and J lost 4; bases outside the gene matches: 3. The CDR3 is made up of 15 amino acids. Germline CDR1 reads SGHDT; CDR2 reads YYEEEE. CDR3: CASSLDGRAYNEQFF. The CDR3 DNA sequence: TGTGCCAGCAGCTTGGACGGGAGGGCGTACAATGAGCAGTTCTTC.

The CDR3 sequence: CASRKDRVGQETQYF. The CDR3 DNA is TGTGCCAGCAGGAAGGACAGGGTGGGCCAAGAGACCCAGTACTTC. The rearrangement links TRBV6-5 to TRBJ2-5; 8 bases line up with TRBD1. The germline V gene has CDR1 MNHEY and CDR2 SVGAGI. The junction had 7 bases not matched to a gene; V was cut back by 6 bases and J by 1 base. The CDR3 contains 15 residues.

The V call is TRBV7-3, the J call TRBJ2-1; 8 bases agree with TRBD1. J lost 9 bases, V lost 5 bases, and 6 bases had no gene match. The CDR3 has 13 residues. Per germline, CDR1 SGHTA and CDR2 FQGTGA. The CDR3 loop is CASSVGQGFEQFF. CDR3 coding DNA: TGTGCCAGCAGCGTAGGACAGGGATTTGAGCAGTTCTTC.

CDR3 region: CASSVYTGGSEQYF. The CDR3 DNA follows: TGTGCCAGCAGCGTGTACACAGGGGGCAGCGAGCAGTACTTC. The V and J genes are TRBV9 and TRBJ2-7; 9 bases map to TRBD1. V shed 2 bases, J shed 6 bases, and the junction held 6 bases outside the gene matches. CDR1 and CDR2 (germline): SGDLS, YYNGEE. The CDR3 sequence is 14 residues long.

This chain joins TRBV30 and TRBJ2-1; a weak D match, TRBD1 (5 bases). Trimming stripped 2 bases from V and 0 bases from J, with 11 bases between. The CDR3 extends over 15 amino acids. In germline, CDR1 is GTSNPN, CDR2 SVGIG (reference sequence). This CDR3 is CAWSIDSRSYNEQFF. In nucleotides, the CDR3 is TGTGCCTGGAGTATTGACAGCCGCTCCTACAATGAGCAGTTCTTC.

This clone has only a few counts. The V gene is TRBV7-9, the J gene TRBJ1-1; 9 positions match TRBD1. Per the germline V gene, CDR1 is SEHNR and CDR2 is FQNEAQ (reference sequence). This CDR3 region has 16 residues. V lost 0 bases and J lost 2; bases outside the gene matches: 4. The CDR3 is CASSLADRGRNTEAFF. DNA for the CDR3: TGTGCCAGCAGCTTAGCAGACAGGGGGAGAAACACTGAAGCTTTCTTT.

The chain has TRBV19 and TRBJ1-2; no clear D gene. Germline CDR1 reads LNHDA; CDR2 reads SQIVND (reference sequence). V lost 5 bases, J lost 2 bases, and 6 bases lay in between. The CDR3 loop spans 12 amino acids. The CDR3 protein is CASSGRNYGYTF. The CDR3 DNA follows: TGTGCCAGTAGTGGCAGGAACTATGGCTACACCTTC.

The rearrangement links TRBV11-2 to TRBJ1-1, with D uncertain. V lost 2 bases and J lost 5, with 12 bases in between. CDR3 length: 14 residues. Germline loops: CDR1 SGHAT, CDR2 FQNNGV. The CDR3 region is CASSLIPGSTEAFF. The CDR3 DNA sequence: TGTGCCAGCAGCTTAATCCCGGGGTCAACTGAAGCTTTCTTT.

The gene calls are TRBV20-1 and TRBJ1-5; D is ambiguous. The CDR3 extends over 14 amino acids. Trimming stripped 3 bases from V and 2 bases from J, with 11 bases between. Germline V gene lookup returns CDR1 DFQATT and CDR2 SNEGSKA (reference sequence). The CDR3 spells CSASAGVGNQPQHF. The CDR3 coding sequence is TGCAGTGCTAGTGCCGGGGTGGGCAATCAGCCCCAGCATTTT.